The rows below give T cell receptor beta chains drawn from one sample of a study of shared clonotypes between healthy human individuals. TCRdb keeps only in-frame clones here, not all; method: immunoSEQ multiplex PCR. The repertoire consists of about 820,000 clones, with about 92% occurring once and the leading ten covering less than 25%. Source material: naive CD8+ T cells sorted from blood. Receptors originate from a man aged 25-40 years in good health. Both conserved end residues are part of each CDR3. Each record gives: D gene, clone size, V gene, J gene, CDR3 protein, CDR3 DNA. A D gene is named only where the DNA matches it firmly. Clone size is given for some rows only: seen once, a few or many times, or a class if the clone is expanded.

D gene: -; clone size: -; V gene: TRBV28; J gene: TRBJ1-5; CDR3 protein: CASRGQGKNQPQHF; CDR3 DNA: TGTGCAAGCAGAGGTCAGGGTAAGAATCAGCCCCAGCATTTT
D gene: -; clone size: -; V gene: TRBV7-9; J gene: TRBJ2-5; CDR3 protein: CASSPPREQETQYF; CDR3 DNA: TGTGCCAGCAGCCCCCCCCGCGAACAAGAGACCCAGTACTTC
D gene: TRBD1; clone size: once; V gene: TRBV15; J gene: TRBJ1-1; CDR3 protein: CATSITQGVNTEAFF; CDR3 DNA: TGTGCCACCAGCATAACCCAGGGGGTGAACACTGAAGCTTTCTTT
D gene: -; clone size: -; V gene: TRBV29-1; J gene: TRBJ2-1; CDR3 protein: CSVLGSYNEQFF; CDR3 DNA: TGCAGCGTCCTCGGGAGTTACAATGAGCAGTTCTTC
D gene: -; clone size: once; V gene: TRBV9; J gene: TRBJ2-1; CDR3 protein: CASSADSYNEQFF; CDR3 DNA: TGTGCCAGCAGCGCAGACAGTTACAATGAGCAGTTCTTC
D gene: -; clone size: -; V gene: TRBV7-9; J gene: TRBJ1-1; CDR3 protein: CASRRPGFQAEAFF; CDR3 DNA: TGTGCCAGCAGGCGACCAGGGTTTCAAGCTGAAGCTTTCTTT
D gene: -; clone size: -; V gene: TRBV5-8; J gene: TRBJ2-6; CDR3 protein: CASSRSGLKSGANVLTF; CDR3 DNA: TGTGCCAGCAGCCGGTCCGGACTAAAATCTGGGGCCAACGTCCTGACTTTC
D gene: -; clone size: -; V gene: TRBV14; J gene: TRBJ2-5; CDR3 protein: CASSQEKAGGLQETQYF; CDR3 DNA: TGTGCCAGCAGCCAAGAGAAGGCTGGGGGCCTCCAAGAGACCCAGTACTTC
D gene: TRBD2; clone size: -; V gene: TRBV9; J gene: TRBJ2-7; CDR3 protein: CASSQGLAGSYEQYF; CDR3 DNA: TGTGCCAGCAGCCAGGGACTAGCGGGGTCCTACGAGCAGTACTTC
D gene: -; clone size: -; V gene: TRBV6-6; J gene: TRBJ1-3; CDR3 protein: CASREDWFGNTIYF; CDR3 DNA: TGTGCCAGCAGAGAAGATTGGTTTGGAAACACCATATATTTT
D gene: -; clone size: once; V gene: TRBV14; J gene: TRBJ2-3; CDR3 protein: CASSLLSTDTQYF; CDR3 DNA: TGTGCCAGCAGCCTACTAAGCACAGATACGCAGTATTTT
D gene: -; clone size: -; V gene: TRBV7-9; J gene: TRBJ1-4; CDR3 protein: CASSSRRSGTNEKLFF; CDR3 DNA: TGTGCCAGCAGCTCGCGCCGTTCCGGCACCAATGAAAAACTGTTTTTT
D gene: -; clone size: -; V gene: TRBV23-1; J gene: TRBJ2-2; CDR3 protein: CASSRRAYTGELFF; CDR3 DNA: TGCGCCAGCAGTCGGAGGGCCTACACCGGGGAGCTGTTTTTT
D gene: -; clone size: -; V gene: TRBV7-2; J gene: TRBJ1-1; CDR3 protein: CGTITGQFMNTEAFF; CDR3 DNA: TGTGGGACCATTACGGGCCAATTCATGAACACTGAAGCTTTCTTT
D gene: TRBD2; clone size: -; V gene: TRBV6-5; J gene: TRBJ2-2; CDR3 protein: CASSPGLAGPGELFF; CDR3 DNA: TGTGCCAGCAGCCCTGGACTAGCGGGACCCGGGGAGCTGTTTTTT
D gene: TRBD1; clone size: -; V gene: TRBV7-9; J gene: TRBJ2-7; CDR3 protein: CASSITGGGYEQYF; CDR3 DNA: TGTGCCAGCAGCATAACAGGGGGCGGATACGAGCAGTACTTC
D gene: -; clone size: -; V gene: TRBV6-5; J gene: TRBJ2-5; CDR3 protein: CASSYGTQETQYF; CDR3 DNA: TGTGCCAGCAGTTATGGGACGCAGGAGACCCAGTACTTC
D gene: -; clone size: -; V gene: TRBV25-1; J gene: TRBJ1-4; CDR3 protein: CASISHDEKLFF; CDR3 DNA: TGTGCCAGCATTTCCCACGATGAAAAACTGTTTTTT
D gene: TRBD1; clone size: -; V gene: TRBV27; J gene: TRBJ2-1; CDR3 protein: CASLGTGYRGNLEQFF; CDR3 DNA: TGTGCCAGCTTAGGGACCGGATACAGGGGGAATCTTGAGCAGTTCTTC
D gene: TRBD1; clone size: -; V gene: TRBV29-1; J gene: TRBJ2-1; CDR3 protein: CSVEPGQGLSYEQFF; CDR3 DNA: TGCAGCGTTGAACCGGGACAGGGCCTTTCTTATGAGCAGTTCTTC
D gene: TRBD2; clone size: -; V gene: TRBV27; J gene: TRBJ2-1; CDR3 protein: CASSLGLMAYNEQFF; CDR3 DNA: TGTGCCAGCAGTTTGGGACTAATGGCTTACAATGAGCAGTTCTTC
D gene: TRBD2; clone size: few; V gene: TRBV10-2; J gene: TRBJ2-1; CDR3 protein: CATIGTSGYNEQFF; CDR3 DNA: TGCGCCACCATCGGGACTAGCGGATACAATGAGCAGTTCTTC
D gene: TRBD1; clone size: -; V gene: TRBV11-3; J gene: TRBJ2-7; CDR3 protein: CASSPWTGYEQYF; CDR3 DNA: TGTGCCAGCAGCCCATGGACAGGCTACGAGCAGTACTTC
D gene: -; clone size: -; V gene: TRBV7-9; J gene: TRBJ2-7; CDR3 protein: CASSLRQVPYEQYF; CDR3 DNA: TGTGCCAGCAGCCTACGACAAGTACCCTACGAGCAGTACTTC
D gene: TRBD1; clone size: -; V gene: TRBV28; J gene: TRBJ1-5; CDR3 protein: CASSSEVDRGLGQPQHF; CDR3 DNA: TGTGCCAGCAGTTCTGAGGTCGACAGGGGGCTAGGTCAGCCCCAGCATTTT
D gene: TRBD2; clone size: -; V gene: TRBV29-1; J gene: TRBJ2-7; CDR3 protein: CSVLTSGRPYEQYF; CDR3 DNA: TGCAGCGTCTTGACTAGCGGGAGGCCCTACGAGCAGTACTTC
D gene: -; clone size: -; V gene: TRBV11-3; J gene: TRBJ2-7; CDR3 protein: CASSGKDGQPAYEQYF; CDR3 DNA: TGTGCCAGCAGCGGAAAGGACGGACAACCGGCCTACGAGCAGTACTTC
D gene: TRBD1; clone size: -; V gene: TRBV27; J gene: TRBJ2-7; CDR3 protein: CASSYGTGSYEQYF; CDR3 DNA: TGTGCCAGCAGTTATGGGACAGGGTCCTACGAGCAGTACTTC
D gene: -; clone size: -; V gene: TRBV4-3; J gene: TRBJ2-2; CDR3 protein: CASSQDHRQVGTGELFF; CDR3 DNA: TGCGCCAGCAGCCAAGATCATCGGCAGGTCGGGACCGGGGAGCTGTTTTTT
D gene: TRBD1; clone size: -; V gene: TRBV13; J gene: TRBJ2-7; CDR3 protein: CASSWQGDPRLEQYF; CDR3 DNA: TGTGCCAGCAGCTGGCAGGGGGATCCCCGTCTGGAGCAGTACTTC
D gene: -; clone size: -; V gene: TRBV5-5; J gene: TRBJ2-7; CDR3 protein: CASSSRESYEQYF; CDR3 DNA: TGTGCCAGCAGCTCGCGGGAATCCTACGAGCAGTACTTC
D gene: -; clone size: -; V gene: TRBV30; J gene: TRBJ2-7; CDR3 protein: CAWRPGQTYEQYF; CDR3 DNA: TGTGCCTGGAGACCTGGACAAACCTACGAGCAGTACTTC
D gene: TRBD2; clone size: -; V gene: TRBV4-2; J gene: TRBJ2-1; CDR3 protein: CASSQEGASGRSHGNEQFF; CDR3 DNA: TGTGCCAGCAGCCAAGAAGGGGCTAGCGGGAGGTCTCATGGGAATGAGCAGTTCTTC
D gene: TRBD1; clone size: -; V gene: TRBV7-6; J gene: TRBJ2-2; CDR3 protein: CASSETGTGWTGELFF; CDR3 DNA: TGTGCCAGCAGCGAAACCGGGACAGGGTGGACCGGGGAGCTGTTTTTT
D gene: -; clone size: -; V gene: TRBV19; J gene: TRBJ2-6; CDR3 protein: CASSFGANVLTF; CDR3 DNA: TGTGCCAGTTCATTTGGGGCCAACGTCCTGACTTTC
D gene: -; clone size: -; V gene: TRBV4-3; J gene: TRBJ2-1; CDR3 protein: CASSQGLAGYEQFF; CDR3 DNA: TGCGCCAGCAGCCAAGGTCTAGCCGGCTATGAGCAGTTCTTC
D gene: -; clone size: -; V gene: TRBV11-2; J gene: TRBJ2-1; CDR3 protein: CASSPARRSYNEQFF; CDR3 DNA: TGTGCCAGCAGCCCCGCCCGCCGGTCCTACAATGAGCAGTTCTTC
D gene: TRBD1; clone size: -; V gene: TRBV7-9; J gene: TRBJ2-7; CDR3 protein: CASSPTTGAYEQYF; CDR3 DNA: TGTGCCAGCAGCCCAACAACAGGGGCCTACGAGCAGTACTTC
D gene: -; clone size: -; V gene: TRBV21-1; J gene: TRBJ2-7; CDR3 protein: CASSKRVGYYEQYF; CDR3 DNA: TGTGCCAGCAGCAAACGGGTAGGGTATTACGAGCAGTACTTC
D gene: -; clone size: -; V gene: TRBV10-2; J gene: TRBJ2-7; CDR3 protein: CASSEVGGIHYEQYF; CDR3 DNA: TGCGCCAGCAGTGAGGTCGGAGGGATACACTACGAGCAGTACTTC
D gene: -; clone size: -; V gene: TRBV7-9; J gene: TRBJ2-7; CDR3 protein: CASSSQLDSSYEQYF; CDR3 DNA: TGTGCCAGCAGCTCCCAACTAGACAGCTCCTACGAGCAGTACTTC
D gene: TRBD2; clone size: -; V gene: TRBV11-2; J gene: TRBJ2-5; CDR3 protein: CASSLGLAGVGETQYF; CDR3 DNA: TGTGCCAGCAGCCTGGGACTAGCGGGAGTCGGAGAGACCCAGTACTTC
D gene: -; clone size: -; V gene: TRBV27; J gene: TRBJ2-7; CDR3 protein: CASSLSGRNEQYF; CDR3 DNA: TGTGCCAGCAGTTTATCGGGGCGGAACGAGCAGTACTTC
D gene: TRBD2; clone size: -; V gene: TRBV27; J gene: TRBJ2-1; CDR3 protein: CASSFHWGASGGFPDNEQFF; CDR3 DNA: TGTGCCAGCAGTTTTCATTGGGGTGCTAGCGGGGGGTTTCCGGACAATGAGCAGTTCTTC
D gene: -; clone size: -; V gene: TRBV11-3; J gene: TRBJ2-5; CDR3 protein: CASSLGEGKETQYF; CDR3 DNA: TGTGCCAGCAGCTTAGGCGAGGGGAAGGAGACCCAGTACTTC
D gene: TRBD2; clone size: -; V gene: TRBV28; J gene: TRBJ2-7; CDR3 protein: CASSLQRGVYEQYF; CDR3 DNA: TGTGCCAGCAGTTTACAGCGGGGGGTCTACGAGCAGTACTTC
D gene: -; clone size: once; V gene: TRBV19; J gene: TRBJ2-6; CDR3 protein: CASSIVSGANVLTF; CDR3 DNA: TGTGCCAGTAGTATCGTCTCTGGGGCCAACGTCCTGACTTTC
D gene: -; clone size: -; V gene: TRBV7-9; J gene: TRBJ1-1; CDR3 protein: CASSSTAGEAFF; CDR3 DNA: TGTGCCAGCAGCTCCACGGCAGGGGAAGCTTTCTTT
D gene: TRBD2; clone size: -; V gene: TRBV6-5; J gene: TRBJ2-1; CDR3 protein: CASRGGRATYNEQFF; CDR3 DNA: TGTGCCAGCAGGGGCGGGAGGGCCACCTACAATGAGCAGTTCTTC
D gene: TRBD2; clone size: -; V gene: TRBV7-9; J gene: TRBJ2-7; CDR3 protein: CASSYPPGLAGSGEQYF; CDR3 DNA: TGTGCCAGCAGCTACCCCCCAGGACTAGCGGGATCTGGCGAGCAGTACTTC
D gene: -; clone size: -; V gene: TRBV10-3; J gene: TRBJ2-3; CDR3 protein: CAISVQAVGADTQYF; CDR3 DNA: TGTGCCATCAGTGTTCAGGCGGTCGGGGCAGATACGCAGTATTTT